This is a list of T cell receptor beta chains from one sample in a study of siplizumab effects on memory and regulatory T cells. Profiling relied on immunoSEQ multiplex PCR, and the TCRdb table lists in-frame clones only, not all of them. Among 100,000 or so clones listed, around 90% were seen once. Sequenced input: Tregs sorted from blood. The receptors were sampled from a human donor in good health. CDR3s include the opening cysteine and the closing phenylalanine or tryptophan. D genes are given only for firm matches. The size of a clone is reported for some rows only, either as once, few or many, or as a class for expanded clones.

TRBJ1-3 | - | TRBV6-5 | - | TGTGCCAGCACCAGTTCTGGAAACACCATATATTTT | CASTSSGNTIYF
TRBJ2-6 | - | TRBV19 | - | TGTGCCAGTAGTAAGCGACTGCGGGACTCTGGGGCCAACGTCCTGACTTTC | CASSKRLRDSGANVLTF
TRBJ1-4 | - | TRBV28 | - | TGTGCCAGCTCTGGGCACCCGTATGAAAAACTGTTTTTT | CASSGHPYEKLFF
TRBJ2-1 | - | TRBV6-6 | - | TGTGCCAGCAGAAGGACTCCTAAGAGCTCCTACAATGAGCAGTTCTTC | CASRRTPKSSYNEQFF
TRBJ2-1 | - | TRBV28 | - | TGTGCCAGCAGAGACCCGGAGGAGGGGGCGCGGGACCATTACAATGAGCAGTTCTTC | CASRDPEEGARDHYNEQFF
TRBJ1-2 | - | TRBV15 | TRBD1 | TGTGCCACCAGCAGAGTAGCTCTTTCGCGGGACAGGAACTATGGCTACACCTTC | CATSRVALSRDRNYGYTF
TRBJ2-7 | once | TRBV6-6 | TRBD1 | TGTGCCAGCAGATCCGGGACAGGGGTTTCGTACGAGCAGTACTTC | CASRSGTGVSYEQYF
TRBJ2-5 | - | TRBV7-3 | - | TGTGCCAGCAGCTCGGACAGTTACCAAGAGACCCAGTACTTC | CASSSDSYQETQYF
TRBJ1-1 | once | TRBV5-6 | TRBD1 | TGTGCCAGCAGCCGCAGGGACAGGGGAAGCACTGAAGCTTTCTTT | CASSRRDRGSTEAFF
TRBJ1-1 | - | TRBV11-1 | - | TGTGCCAGCCGACGGGGACACTTGAACACTGAAGCTTTCTTT | CASRRGHLNTEAFF
TRBJ1-1 | - | TRBV6-6 | - | - | CASSYSVAVEAFF
TRBJ2-3 | - | TRBV7-9 | TRBD2 | TGTGCCAGCAGCTTAGTAACAACTAGCGGCACGGATACGCAGTATTTT | CASSLVTTSGTDTQYF
TRBJ2-3 | - | TRBV9 | - | TGTGCCAGCAGCGTAGTAGCAGCATACACAGATACGCAGTATTTT | CASSVVAAYTDTQYF
TRBJ2-7 | - | TRBV2 | - | TGTGCCAGCAACAGCGCGACAGGTATCTACGAGCAGTACTTC | CASNSATGIYEQYF
TRBJ2-1 | once | TRBV7-6 | TRBD2 | TGTGCCAGCAGCCTAGCAGGGACTAGCGGGAGGGGTGAGCAGTTCTTC | CASSLAGTSGRGEQFF
TRBJ2-3 | - | TRBV5-6 | TRBD1 | TGTGCCAGCAGCAACCCTCTGGACAGGGGTTTTGCAGATACGCAGTATTTT | CASSNPLDRGFADTQYF